These 8 T cell receptor beta chains came from one sample sequenced in a study of OX40 agonist ivuxolimab in advanced cancers. Method: immunoSEQ multiplex PCR; TCRdb's copy keeps in-frame clones and lacks some. The repertoire includes around 99,000 clones, approximately 90% of them detected once, and 1.2% sits in the top ten. Sample: CD4+ or CD8+ T cells sorted from blood, taken in a trial of the OX40 agonist ivuxolimab. These receptors came from an adult with an advanced solid tumor such as melanoma, head and neck, liver or kidney cancer.

This sequence joins TRBV7-9 and TRBJ2-1, with 14 bases lining up with TRBD2. CDR1 and CDR2 (germline): SEHNR, FQNEAQ (reference sequence). Trimming at V came to 10 bases and at J to 9 bases, leaving 5 bases not matched to a gene. The CDR3 covers 13 residues. CDR3 sequence: CAITGTSGSEQFF. In DNA, the CDR3 is TGTGCCATAACAGGGACTAGCGGGAGTGAGCAGTTCTTC.

The chain combines TRBV19 with TRBJ1-5; D gene ambiguous. Looked up from germline, CDR1 is LNHDA and CDR2 is SQIVND (reference sequence). This CDR3 contains 13 residues. V lost 5 bases and J 5 bases, leaving 10 bases between the germline ends. This chain's CDR3 is CASSDYIHQPQHF. DNA of the CDR3: TGTGCCAGTAGTGATTACATACATCAGCCCCAGCATTTT.

The rearrangement joins TRBV28 to TRBJ2-7; a possible D gene is TRBD2 (6 bases). Germline V gives CDR1 MDHEN, CDR2 SYDVKM. V was trimmed by 5 bases and J by 2 bases, leaving 16 bases between them. The CDR3 extends over 15 amino acids. CDR3 nucleotide sequence: TGTGCCAGCAGTGAAGGGGTCGGGAGTGCCTACGAGCAGTACTTC. This codes for CASSEGVGSAYEQYF.

The chain recombines TRBV25-1 with TRBJ2-3; 10 bases fit TRBD2. There are 15 residues in the CDR3. Germline V CDR1 and CDR2: MGHDK, SYGVNS. Unmatched junction bases numbered 7, after V lost 6 bases and J lost 4 bases. The CDR3 DNA is TGTGCCAGCAGGAAGCGGGAGGGCCGCGCAGATACGCAGTATTTT. As protein: CASRKREGRADTQYF.

The table lists this clone with a count of one. J is TRBJ2-1 and V is TRBV18, with a weak D call TRBD2 (6 bases). The V and J ends lost 6 bases and 0 bases respectively, with 15 bases between them. Germline CDR1 reads KGHSH; CDR2 reads LQKENI. The length of the CDR3 is 16 residues. The CDR3 is CASSTLAGGSYNEQFF. In DNA, the CDR3 is TGTGCCAGCTCTACCCTGGCCGGGGGCTCCTACAATGAGCAGTTCTTC.

CDR3 bases: TGTGCCTGGAGTCGTCCCCCGGACGCGGGCTACACCTTC. This translates into CAWSRPPDAGYTF. The chain carries TRBV30 and TRBJ1-2; D remains unclear. Trimming stripped 2 bases from V and 8 bases from J, with 15 bases between. Germline CDR1 and CDR2: GTSNPN and SVGIG (reference sequence). This CDR3 is built from 13 residues.

The sample holds one count of this clone. V usage is TRBV19 and J usage is TRBJ1-5; 9 positions match TRBD1. Per germline, CDR1 LNHDA and CDR2 SQIVND (reference sequence). The V segment lost 6 bases and the J segment 7 bases; nucleotides outside the gene matches: 7. This CDR3 has 14 residues. This CDR3 reads CASRDRGLGQPQHF. CDR3 nucleotides: TGTGCCAGTAGGGACAGGGGATTGGGACAGCCCCAGCATTTT.

The rearrangement joins TRBV12-5 to TRBJ1-3; D is perhaps TRBD1 (6 bases). V was pared by 6 bases and J by 1 base, with 10 bases between. Looked up from germline, CDR1 is LGHNT and CDR2 is FRNRAP. The CDR3 loop spans 14 amino acids. Written as DNA, the CDR3 is TGTGCTAGTGGCTCAGGGGTATCTGGAAACACCATATATTTT. Amino acid sequence: CASGSGVSGNTIYF.